Presented here are 20 T cell receptor beta chains from one specimen sequenced in a study of memory CD4+ T cells and cytomegalovirus serostatus. Single viable CD3+CD4+CD8-CD45RO+ cells were sorted as the memory CD4+ T cells. Assay used: immunoSEQ multiplex PCR; TCRdb lists only in-frame clones, some missing. The table has approximately 56,000 clones, about four fifths seen once. Specimen: memory CD4+ T cells from blood. The receptor set was obtained from an adult in good health and CMV-seronegative.

CDR3 DNA: TGTGCTAGTGGTTTGTCCGGGGGCACAGATACGCAGTATTTT. This codes for CASGLSGGTDTQYF. J is TRBJ2-3 and V is TRBV12-5; the D gene is possibly TRBD2 (5 bases). The CDR3 is 14 amino acids. Germline CDR1 is LGHNT and CDR2 is FRNRAP. V was clipped by 2 bases and J by 1 base, with 7 bases between them.

This clone was seen only once. The chain couples TRBV6-5 to TRBJ2-7; D gene ambiguous. The CDR3 spans 14 residues. Per the germline V gene, CDR1 is MNHEY and CDR2 is SVGAGI. Trimming cost V 2 bases and J 5 bases, with 13 bases left between them. The CDR3 coding sequence is TGTGCCAGCAGTTACGGCGGCTTCAGGAACGAGCAGTACTTC. Encoded protein: CASSYGGFRNEQYF.

The gene calls are TRBV7-8 and TRBJ1-2, with 11 bases identical to TRBD1. CDR1 and CDR2 (germline): SGHVS, FQNEAQ. V was pared by 5 bases and J by 6 bases, with 5 bases of the junction left unmatched. This CDR3 region has 14 residues. CDR3 residues: CASSQDRGQDGYTF. The CDR3 DNA is TGTGCCAGCAGCCAGGACAGGGGGCAGGATGGCTACACCTTC.

The CDR3 here is CASSAWTTGYTF. CDR3 nucleotide sequence: TGTGCCAGCAGCGCCTGGACGACGGGCTACACCTTC. The genes are TRBV9 and TRBJ1-2; D is unresolved. CDR1 is SGDLS, CDR2 YYNGEE, per germline. The CDR3 extends over 12 amino acids. Trimming took off 3 bases at V and 8 bases at J, with 11 bases between the two ends.

The chain joins TRBV28 to TRBJ2-2, with 7 nucleotides matching TRBD2. This CDR3 is 15 amino acids long. CDR1 and CDR2 from the germline V gene are MDHEN and SYDVKM. The V segment lost 2 bases and the J segment 5 bases; nucleotides outside the gene matches: 5. CDR3 nucleotides: TGTGCCAGCAGTTTAAGCGGGGCTCAAACCGGGGAGCTGTTTTTT. Its protein is CASSLSGAQTGELFF.

The chain combines TRBV7-8 with TRBJ2-5; the D is unclear. The germline V gene has CDR1 SGHVS and CDR2 FQNEAQ. Trimming shortened V by 5 bases and J by 1 base, and 8 bases separated the two germline ends. The CDR3 is 13 residues long. The CDR3, as DNA: TGTGCCAGCAGCCCAGGAACCCAAGAGACCCAGTACTTC. Translating it yields CASSPGTQETQYF.

The CDR3 loop is CASSQPYGELFF. DNA for the CDR3: TGTGCCAGCAGTCAGCCGTATGGGGAGCTGTTTTTT. This chain links TRBV6-5 with TRBJ2-2, with no clear D. The V and J ends lost 5 bases and 8 bases respectively, with 9 bases between them. The CDR3 consists of 12 residues. Germline V gene lookup returns CDR1 MNHEY and CDR2 SVGAGI.

V usage is TRBV5-4 and J usage is TRBJ2-1, with D perhaps matching TRBD1 or TRBD2 (5 bases each). The length of the CDR3 is 13 residues. The germline V gene has CDR1 SGHNT and CDR2 YYREEE (reference sequence). With 3 bases removed from V and 7 bases from J, the gap between germline ends came to 11 bases. In nucleotides, the CDR3 is TGTGCCAGCAGCTGGGTCGAGGGGAATGAGCAGTTCTTC. Translation: CASSWVEGNEQFF.

This CDR3 reads CASRATSGSYNEQFF. CDR3 nucleotide sequence: TGTGCCAGCAGGGCTACTAGCGGATCCTACAATGAGCAGTTCTTC. This rearrangement joins TRBV14 to TRBJ2-1; 8 nucleotides line up with TRBD2. Looked up from germline, CDR1 is SGHDN and CDR2 is FVKESK. The CDR3 runs to 15 residues. V trimming: 6 bases; J trimming: 1 base; junction bases outside the gene matches: 5.

The chain employs TRBV6-1 and TRBJ1-1, with TRBD1 matching 8 bases. CDR3 length: 13 amino acids. The J segment lost 4 bases and the V segment lost 6 bases, leaving 4 bases of the junction unmatched. Per the germline V gene, CDR1 is MNHNS and CDR2 is SASEGT. The CDR3 reads CASRIQGATEAFF. CDR3 nucleotide sequence: TGTGCCAGCAGAATCCAGGGGGCCACTGAAGCTTTCTTT.

This clone was observed once. The chain carries TRBV30 and TRBJ2-1, with 15 bases fitting TRBD2. The CDR3 spans 15 residues. In germline, CDR1 is GTSNPN, CDR2 SVGIG (reference sequence). V dropped 2 bases and J dropped 7; count of bases not matched to a gene: 3. CDR3 DNA: TGTGCCTGGAGTACTGGACTAGCGGGGGGGAATGAGCAGTTCTTC. Amino acids: CAWSTGLAGGNEQFF. Using reference TRBV30 and TRBJ2-1 for the parts outside the CDR3, the full variable domain is SQTIHQWPATLVQPVGSPLSLECTVEGTSNPNLYWYRQAAGRGLQLLFYSVGIGQISSEVPQNLSASRPQDRQFILSSKKLLLSDSGFYLCAWSTGLAGGNEQFFGPGTRLTVL.

The chain has TRBV28 and TRBJ1-4; D gene ambiguous. The germline V gene has CDR1 MDHEN and CDR2 SYDVKM. The V end was cut by 4 bases, the J end by 8 bases, with 8 bases between. CDR3 length: 12 amino acids. CDR3 loop: CASSSGKEKLFF. CDR3 DNA: TGTGCCAGCAGTTCCGGGAAGGAAAAACTGTTTTTT.

This chain connects TRBV18 to TRBJ2-2; possible D gene TRBD1, 5 bases. Germline values: CDR1 KGHSH, CDR2 LQKENI. This CDR3 is 15 amino acids long. V shed 6 bases and J shed 4 bases, with 15 bases lying between them. CDR3 region: CASSRQKGRTGELFF. For the CDR3, the DNA is TGTGCCAGCTCGCGGCAGAAGGGGCGCACCGGGGAGCTGTTTTTT.

The chain joins TRBV7-2 to TRBJ1-2; 9 bases align to TRBD1. CDR3 length: 13 residues. V lost 5 bases, J lost 5 bases, and 3 bases stayed unmatched. CDR1 SGHTA and CDR2 FQGNSA come from the germline V gene. CDR3 loop: CASSQGQGYGYTF. CDR3 nucleotides: TGTGCCAGCAGCCAGGGACAGGGATATGGCTACACCTTC. Full variable domain (remainder filled in from reference TRBV7-2 and TRBJ1-2): GAGVSQSPSNKVTEKGKDVELRCDPISGHTALYWYRQSLGQGLEFLIYFQGNSAPDKSGLPSDRFSAERTGGSVSTLTIQRTQQEDSAVYLCASSQGQGYGYTFGSGTRLTVV.

Points on this clone: The junction differs from germline at one of its ends, possibly a read error. This chain joins TRBV7-7 and TRBJ2-5, with D perhaps being TRBD1 or TRBD2 (5 bases each). This CDR3 contains 15 residues. The germline CDR1 and CDR2 sequences are SSHAT and FNYEAQ (reference sequence). The CDR3 bases are TGTGCTAGCAGCACAGACAGCGGCAACCAAGGTACCCAGTACTTC. Translating gives CASSTDSGNQGTQYF.

The chain recombines TRBV5-6 with TRBJ2-1; D gene uncertain. Trimming shortened V by 1 base and J by 5 bases, and 13 bases separated the two germline ends. This CDR3 is 15 amino acids long. Germline loops: CDR1 SGHDT, CDR2 YYEEEE. The CDR3 DNA reads TGTGCCAGCAGCTTGAGGTTCCATAAAAACAATGAGCAGTTCTTC. It is translated as CASSLRFHKNNEQFF.

This clone has just one count. The genes are TRBV11-3 and TRBJ2-1; 7 positions agree with TRBD1. Looked up from germline, CDR1 is SGHNT and CDR2 is YENEEA. The CDR3 contains 12 residues. Trimming took 6 bases from V and 9 from J; bases not matched to a gene: 5. The CDR3: CASRGQKGEQFF. The CDR3 region has the DNA TGTGCCAGCAGGGGACAGAAAGGTGAGCAGTTCTTC.

DNA for the CDR3: TGTGCCAGTAGTAGGACAGCGGACCTTAATTCACCCCTCCACTTT. It translates to CASSRTADLNSPLHF. The chain carries TRBV19 and TRBJ1-6; maybe TRBD1 (6 bases). Germline V lookup: CDR1 LNHDA, CDR2 SQIVND (reference sequence). With 4 bases removed from V and 6 bases from J, the gap between germline ends came to 13 bases. The CDR3 is made up of 15 amino acids.

The chain employs TRBV7-2 and TRBJ2-3; 8 bases are a match to TRBD2. V trimming: 3 bases; J trimming: 1 base; junction bases outside the gene matches: 0. The length of the CDR3 is 14 residues. Per germline, CDR1 SGHTA and CDR2 FQGNSA. The CDR3: CASSLTSGTDTQYF. The DNA of the CDR3 is TGTGCCAGCAGCTTGACTAGCGGCACAGATACGCAGTATTTT.

The genes are TRBV18 and TRBJ1-3; D is ambiguous. The CDR3 consists of 14 residues. Germline V lookup: CDR1 KGHSH, CDR2 LQKENI. With 3 bases removed from V and 3 bases from J, the gap between germline ends came to 9 bases. The CDR3 DNA follows: TGTGCCAGCTCACCCGAGCAAATTGGAAACACCATATATTTT. Amino acid sequence: CASSPEQIGNTIYF.